The 8 T cell receptor beta chains below all came from one sample that was sequenced in a study of T cells in Graves' hyperthyroidism and ophthalmopathy. Amplification yielded TCR beta CDR3 regions, with RNA transcripts as the source. Carried out on the TCR CDR3, a first-round RT-PCR used the HTBI primer set. TCRdb re-called the multiplex PCR reads with MiXCR, one entry per CDR3 protein. This table has 640,000 or so distinct CDR3 sequences, about 14% appearing once. The specimen sequenced was blood. Receptors originate from a woman aged 18-35 years with Graves' ophthalmopathy.

In its sample, this clonotype was seen many times. V is TRBV27 and J is TRBJ2-5, with no clear D. This CDR3 is built from 14 residues. V was clipped by 3 bases and J by 4 bases, with 12 bases between them. Germline CDR1 is MNHEY and CDR2 is SMNVEV (reference sequence). CDR3: CASSFTPTLETQYF. Written as DNA, the CDR3 is TGTGCCAGCAGTTTTACCCCGACCTTAGAGACCCAGTACTTC.

This clonotype was observed at least ten times. This chain connects TRBV27 to TRBJ2-1, with D possibly being TRBD2 (5 bases). This CDR3 region has 15 residues. Germline V CDR1 and CDR2: MNHEY, SMNVEV (reference sequence). The germline V and J ends were trimmed by 2 bases and 6 bases, with 14 bases remaining between them. The CDR3 bases are TGTGCCAGCAGTTTAGAGTCACGAGGGTTCAATGAGCAGTTCTTC. Its translation is CASSLESRGFNEQFF.

Comment on this clonotype: A much larger clone lies one base from this, so it may be a read error. The rearrangement uses TRBV3-1 and TRBJ2-7, with 8 positions matching TRBD2. CDR3 length: 16 residues. Germline CDR1 is LGHDT and CDR2 is YNNKEL (reference sequence). Losses at the gene ends were 4 bases for V and 7 bases for J; bases not matched to a gene: 15. The CDR3 DNA reads as TGTGCCAGCAGCCCCCCCAGGCTAGCGGGCTCCGCGGAGCAGTACTTC. Its translation: CASSPPRLAGSAEQYF.

The genes are TRBV29-1 and TRBJ2-1; no clear D gene. Trimming shortened V by 0 bases and J by 6 bases, and 18 bases separated the two germline ends. This CDR3 has 16 amino acids. Germline CDR1 reads SQVTM; CDR2 reads ANQGSEA. CDR3 loop: CSVEESAFRILNEQFF. The CDR3 nucleotides are TGCAGCGTTGAAGAGTCCGCGTTTAGGATCCTCAATGAGCAGTTCTTC.

The chain recombines TRBV6-2 or TRBV6-3 with TRBJ1-5; 8 bases are a match to TRBD1. Germline V gives CDR1 MNHEY, CDR2 SVGEGT. V lost 6 bases to trimming and J lost 2 bases; unmatched junction nucleotides: 9. The CDR3 length is 16 residues. CDR3 region: CASRAGGPYGNQPQHF. The DNA of the CDR3 is TGTGCCAGCAGAGCAGGGGGCCCCTATGGCAATCAGCCCCAGCATTTT.

This clonotype was counted ten times or more. The gene calls are TRBV30 and TRBJ1-2; tentatively, D is TRBD1 (5 bases). Per germline, CDR1 GTSNPN and CDR2 SVGIG (reference sequence). V was clipped by 2 bases and J by 2 bases, with 15 bases between them. This CDR3 region has 15 residues. The CDR3 DNA reads as TGTGCCTGGAGTCCCCCCAGGGCCCTCAACTATGGCTACACCTTC. This translates into CAWSPPRALNYGYTF.

This clonotype occurred many times. This CDR3 is CASSPFAGNYGYTF. CDR3 coding DNA: TGTGCCAGCAGCCCCTTCGCGGGAAACTATGGCTACACCTTC. This chain connects TRBV3-1 to TRBJ1-2; D ambiguous. Looked up from germline, CDR1 is LGHDT and CDR2 is YNNKEL (reference sequence). The CDR3 spans 14 residues. The V gene lost 4 bases and the J gene lost 2 bases, with 11 bases spanning the gap.

Only a few counts were recorded for this clonotype. The genes are TRBV6-1 and TRBJ2-1, with 7 bases matching TRBD2. CDR1 is MNHNS and CDR2 is SASEGT in the germline V gene. The CDR3 loop spans 15 amino acids. Trimming removed 5 bases from V and 5 bases from J; junction bases left unmatched: 9. The CDR3 is CASSRRAGPNNEQFF. Written as DNA, the CDR3 is TGTGCCAGCAGTCGTCGAGCGGGACCAAACAATGAGCAGTTCTTC.